Presented here are 31 T cell receptor beta chains from one specimen sequenced in a study of shared clonotypes between healthy human individuals. Repertoires were generated with immunoSEQ multiplex PCR, while TCRdb's copy carries only in-frame clones and drops some. Of about 2.4 million clones in the sample, approximately 94% were seen once. The sequenced sample was naive CD4+ T cells from PBMCs. Stated subset: CD45RA+ positively selected. The source of these receptors is a man aged 18 to 30 in good health. Some clones in this sample may be carry-over from other donors' samples.

The chain is built from TRBV13 and TRBJ2-1; D is uncertain. The V gene lost 2 bases and the J gene lost 12 bases, with 14 bases spanning the gap. Germline V gene lookup returns CDR1 PRHDT and CDR2 FYEKMQ (reference sequence). The CDR3 spans 13 residues. CDR3: CASSLSDFVRQFF. The CDR3 coding sequence is TGTGCCAGCAGCTTATCCGACTTCGTTCGGCAGTTCTTC.

This chain joins TRBV28 and TRBJ2-7; 13 nucleotides line up with TRBD2. Trimming took 0 bases from V and 3 from J; bases not matched to a gene: 2. CDR1 and CDR2 from the germline V gene are MDHEN and SYDVKM. This CDR3 spans 16 amino acids. The CDR3 DNA follows: TGTGCCAGCAGTTTATGGGGACTAGCGGGAAACTACGAGCAGTACTTC. It yields the protein CASSLWGLAGNYEQYF.

V is TRBV19 and J is TRBJ2-2, with TRBD2 matching 7 bases. The CDR3 is made up of 18 amino acids. The junction had 20 bases not matched to a gene; V was cut back by 5 bases and J by 8 bases. Germline values: CDR1 LNHDA, CDR2 SQIVND (reference sequence). CDR3 protein: CASSARGSGRTKRGELFF. The DNA for the CDR3 is TGTGCCAGTAGTGCCCGGGGTAGCGGGCGAACGAAAAGGGGGGAGCTGTTTTTT.

V gene TRBV6-1 combines with J gene TRBJ1-2; D remains ambiguous. The CDR3 is 13 residues long. CDR1 and CDR2 from the germline V gene are MNHNS and SASEGT. Trimming cost V 0 bases and J 3 bases, with 5 bases left between them. Here the CDR3 reads CASSEAADYGYTF. CDR3 DNA sequence: TGTGCCAGCAGTGAAGCGGCAGACTATGGCTACACCTTC.

This sequence joins TRBV6-5 and TRBJ1-3, with 8 bases aligning to TRBD1. The germline V gene has CDR1 MNHEY and CDR2 SVGAGI. The trim removed 4 bases at V and 3 bases at J, leaving 2 bases unmatched. This CDR3 is built from 14 residues. The CDR3 DNA reads as TGTGCCAGCAGTTTGGACAGGGATGGAAACACCATATATTTT. Its protein product is CASSLDRDGNTIYF.

The chain links TRBV6-5 to TRBJ2-1, with 9 bases fitting TRBD2. V lost 10 bases to trimming and J lost 9 bases; unmatched junction nucleotides: 10. Germline CDR1 is MNHEY and CDR2 is SVGAGI. The CDR3 runs 13 residues. CDR3 residues: CAISGRVDSEQFF. The DNA for the CDR3 is TGTGCCATTAGCGGGAGAGTCGATAGTGAGCAGTTCTTC.

Regarding this clone: Within the sample, other DNA sequences also encode this same CDR3. The gene calls are TRBV5-1 and TRBJ2-7; TRBD1 agrees at 9 bases. Germline assignment: CDR1 SGHRS and CDR2 YFSETQ. CDR3 length: 14 amino acids. The V and J ends lost 5 bases and 0 bases, in that order; junction bases with no gene match: 3. The CDR3 loop is CASSGTGSSYEQYF. The CDR3 DNA reads TGCGCCAGCAGTGGGACAGGGAGCTCCTACGAGCAGTACTTC.

This sequence joins TRBV7-9 and TRBJ1-5, with D unresolved. The CDR3 covers 12 residues. V was clipped by 2 bases and J by 7 bases, with 6 bases between them. The V gene's germline CDR1 is SEHNR and CDR2 FQNEAQ (reference sequence). The CDR3 reads CASSLWAQPQHF. CDR3 nucleotides: TGTGCCAGCAGCTTATGGGCGCAGCCCCAGCATTTT.

The gene calls are TRBV6-5 and TRBJ2-1, with a possible D match to TRBD2 (5 bases). CDR1 is MNHEY, CDR2 SVGAGI, per germline. The CDR3 has 16 amino acids. Trimming pared 4 bases from V and 4 bases from J, leaving 17 bases between. CDR3 DNA sequence: TGTGCCAGCAGTTGGGCCGTGGAAGCGGCGTACAATGAGCAGTTCTTC. As protein: CASSWAVEAAYNEQFF.

CDR3 DNA sequence: TGTGCCAGCAGCGCCACCCCCAATCATAGTGAGTTCTTC. As protein: CASSATPNHSEFF. This rearrangement joins TRBV5-4 to TRBJ2-1; D remains unclear. Germline assignment: CDR1 SGHNT and CDR2 YYREEE (reference sequence). V gave up 4 bases and J gave up 14 bases, with 19 bases separating them. The CDR3 has 13 amino acids.

The V and J genes are TRBV6-6 and TRBJ1-2; D is unresolved. Trimming stripped 6 bases from V and 8 bases from J, with 16 bases between. Germline values: CDR1 MNHNY, CDR2 SVGAGI (reference sequence). This CDR3 region has 13 residues. In nucleotides, the CDR3 is TGTGCCAGCAGACCGCGCTCCTCTCGAGGCTACACCTTC. It specifies CASRPRSSRGYTF.

The chain has TRBV28 and TRBJ1-3; D is unresolved. With 3 bases removed from V and 2 bases from J, the gap between germline ends came to 11 bases. CDR3 length: 15 residues. Germline assignment: CDR1 MDHEN and CDR2 SYDVKM. The chain's CDR3 is CASSFSGPPGNTIYF. The CDR3 coding sequence is TGTGCCAGCAGTTTTTCAGGTCCGCCTGGAAACACCATATATTTT.

The rearrangement uses TRBV29-1 and TRBJ2-2; a weak D match, TRBD1 (6 bases). V was clipped by 6 bases and J by 4 bases, with 18 bases between them. This CDR3 has 15 amino acids. Germline values: CDR1 SQVTM, CDR2 ANQGSEA. The CDR3 reads CSVSRQDWGTGELFF. As DNA, the CDR3 is TGCAGCGTCTCCCGACAGGACTGGGGCACCGGGGAGCTGTTTTTT.

This chain uses TRBV7-2 with TRBJ2-7; D is perhaps TRBD1 (5 bases). The CDR3 has 13 residues. V shed 5 bases and J shed 1 base, with 9 bases lying between them. The germline gives CDR1 SGHTA, CDR2 FQGNSA. CDR3 bases: TGTGCCAGCAGCCTCAGACAGTCCTACGAGCAGTACTTC. Its translation: CASSLRQSYEQYF. Based on the CDR3 plus reference TRBV7-2 and TRBJ2-7, the full variable domain is GAGVSQSPSNKVTEKGKDVELRCDPISGHTALYWYRQSLGQGLEFLIYFQGNSAPDKSGLPSDRFSAERTGGSVSTLTIQRTQQEDSAVYLCASSLRQSYEQYFGPGTRLTVT.

The V gene is TRBV27, the J gene TRBJ2-3; D may be TRBD2 (6 bases). The CDR3 loop spans 13 amino acids. Germline CDR1 is MNHEY and CDR2 is SMNVEV (reference sequence). Trimming cost V 2 bases and J 5 bases, with 8 bases left between them. The DNA of the CDR3 is TGTGCCAGCAGTTTACGGAGGGGAGATACGCAGTATTTT. Translated: CASSLRRGDTQYF.

This sequence joins TRBV7-2 and TRBJ2-3; D is unclear. This CDR3 has 13 residues. Trimming shortened V by 5 bases and J by 1 base, and 7 bases separated the two germline ends. In germline, CDR1 is SGHTA, CDR2 FQGNSA. The CDR3 is CASSPVRTDTQYF. DNA for the CDR3: TGTGCCAGCAGCCCCGTCCGCACAGATACGCAGTATTTT.

The rearrangement joins TRBV11-3 to TRBJ2-3; a possible D gene is TRBD1 (5 bases). Germline CDR1 and CDR2: SGHNT and YENEEA. The CDR3 extends over 13 amino acids. The V and J ends lost 4 bases and 7 bases respectively, with 12 bases between them. The CDR3 region is CASSYGDSHTQYF. The CDR3, as DNA: TGTGCCAGCAGCTACGGCGACAGTCATACGCAGTATTTT.

The chain has TRBV6-5 and TRBJ2-4, with 7 positions matching TRBD1. The CDR3 runs to 14 residues. Germline V gene sequence: CDR1 MNHEY, CDR2 SVGAGI. V dropped 5 bases and J dropped 7; count of bases not matched to a gene: 8. The DNA for the CDR3 is TGTGCCAGCAGTAAAGACAGGGATCAGAACATTCAGTACTTC. It translates to CASSKDRDQNIQYF.

The chain joins TRBV10-3 to TRBJ1-4, with 8 nucleotides matching TRBD1. Germline CDR1 is ENHRY and CDR2 is SYGVKD. Germline trimming cut 3 bases from V and 2 bases from J; bases unmatched to any gene: 11. This CDR3 has 18 residues. CDR3 sequence (DNA): TGTGCCATCAGTGAAGCGAAGTGGAGACAGGGGACTAATGAAAAACTGTTTTTT. Residues: CAISEAKWRQGTNEKLFF.

The gene calls are TRBV7-9 and TRBJ1-3, with no clear D. V shed 0 bases and J shed 3 bases, with 6 bases lying between them. The CDR3 has 14 amino acids. Germline values: CDR1 SEHNR, CDR2 FQNEAQ (reference sequence). The CDR3 nucleotides are TGTGCCAGCAGCTTAGCGTCGGGTGGAAACACCATATATTTT. Protein: CASSLASGGNTIYF.

The chain employs TRBV9 and TRBJ2-7, with D unclear. Deletions cut 4 bases from V and 0 bases from J, with 11 bases between. The germline gives CDR1 SGDLS, CDR2 YYNGEE. The CDR3 spans 14 residues. CDR3 bases: TGTGCCAGCAGCTTCCGGATGAACTCCTACGAGCAGTACTTC. This encodes CASSFRMNSYEQYF.

V and J are TRBV29-1 and TRBJ2-1, with 12 bases lining up with TRBD2. Per germline, CDR1 SQVTM and CDR2 ANQGSEA. This CDR3 spans 13 amino acids. Trimming removed 4 bases from V and 8 bases from J; junction bases left unmatched: 3. The CDR3 sequence is CSVVTSGSHEQFF. The CDR3 coding sequence is TGCAGCGTTGTGACTAGCGGGAGCCATGAGCAGTTCTTC.

Of note for this clone: Distinct nucleotide sequences in the sample also encode this CDR3. The rearrangement uses TRBV5-6 and TRBJ2-7, with a possible D match to TRBD2 (6 bases). The length of the CDR3 is 14 residues. CDR1 SGHDT and CDR2 YYEEEE come from the germline V gene. The V gene lost 4 bases and the J gene lost 6 bases, with 17 bases spanning the gap. The CDR3 nucleotides read TGTGCCAGCAGCCTGGACTACTCATGGGGCGAGCAGTACTTC. Encoded protein: CASSLDYSWGEQYF.

This chain joins TRBV7-2 and TRBJ1-5, with 7 bases lining up with TRBD1. Trimming took 5 bases from V and 9 from J; bases not matched to a gene: 7. CDR3 length equals 13 residues. Germline CDR1 SGHTA, CDR2 FQGNSA. CDR3 loop: CASSEGQLTPQHF. The CDR3 DNA reads TGTGCCAGCAGCGAGGGACAGCTAACGCCCCAGCATTTT.

CDR3 nucleotides: TGCGCCAGCAGCCTTGGAGGGGCAGGGGGCCACAATGAGCAGTTCTTC. Translated, it gives CASSLGGAGGHNEQFF. The chain uses TRBV5-1 and TRBJ2-1; TRBD1 aligns across 8 bases. This CDR3 contains 16 residues. Per germline, CDR1 SGHRS and CDR2 YFSETQ. Unmatched junction bases numbered 11, after V lost 4 bases and J lost 5 bases.

This chain links TRBV6-5 with TRBJ2-7; 9 bases agree with TRBD2. The CDR3 is 15 amino acids. Germline V gives CDR1 MNHEY, CDR2 SVGAGI. V shed 6 bases, J shed 1 base, and the junction held 7 bases outside the gene matches. CDR3 bases: TGTGCCAGCAGGAACCGTCTAGCGGGGTCCTACGAGCAGTACTTC. This gives the protein CASRNRLAGSYEQYF.

The V call is TRBV13, the J call TRBJ1-3; a possible D gene is TRBD1 (5 bases). Germline V lookup: CDR1 PRHDT, CDR2 FYEKMQ (reference sequence). V was cut by 5 bases and J by 4 bases, with 18 bases left in between. The CDR3 contains 16 residues. DNA of the CDR3: TGTGCCAGCAGCCCCCGCTCTGTGGGGGGGGGAAACACCATATATTTT. This sequence encodes CASSPRSVGGGNTIYF.

J is TRBJ2-3 and V is TRBV2, with a possible D match to TRBD2 (6 bases). This CDR3 contains 15 residues. Trimming pared 7 bases from V and 4 bases from J, leaving 18 bases between. Germline V gene lookup returns CDR1 SNHLY and CDR2 FYNNEI. CDR3 in DNA: TGTGCCAGCAAGATGGTGGGGGGAGTGGCAGATACGCAGTATTTT. Translating it yields CASKMVGGVADTQYF.

The chain carries TRBV2 and TRBJ2-3; TRBD2 matches at 8 bases. The germline V gene encodes CDR1 SNHLY and CDR2 FYNNEI. This CDR3 has 15 amino acids. V was clipped by 2 bases and J by 9 bases; unmatched bases: 10. The CDR3 sequence is CASSESSGGPPTQYF. The CDR3 coding sequence is TGTGCCAGCAGTGAAAGCAGCGGGGGCCCCCCCACGCAGTATTTT. The variable domain in full, completed from reference TRBV2 and TRBJ2-3, reads EPEVTQTPSHQVTQMGQEVILRCVPISNHLYFYWYRQILGQKVEFLVSFYNNEISEKSEIFDDQFSVERPDGSNFTLKIRSTKLEDSAMYFCASSESSGGPPTQYFGPGTRLTVL.

This clone appeared a few times. The chain uses TRBV2 and TRBJ1-2; weak D call: TRBD1 (5 bases). CDR1 and CDR2 from the germline V gene are SNHLY and FYNNEI. The ends were cut back, 2 bases at V and 7 bases at J, with 17 bases in the middle. The CDR3 is 15 amino acids. Here the CDR3 reads CASSEQGRARFGYTF. Written as DNA, the CDR3 is TGTGCCAGCAGTGAACAGGGAAGGGCCCGGTTTGGCTACACCTTC.

On this clone itself: In the same sample, other DNA sequences code for this CDR3. The J gene is TRBJ2-1, the V gene TRBV7-2, with no clear D. The CDR3 has 14 amino acids. V lost 0 bases to trimming and J lost 3 bases, with 6 bases between them. In germline, CDR1 is SGHTA, CDR2 FQGNSA. Written as DNA, the CDR3 is TGTGCCAGCAGCTTAGCGGTGGGCTACAATGAGCAGTTCTTC. This encodes CASSLAVGYNEQFF.